This T cell receptor (beta chain) was documented in a study of early T cells in non-severe SARS-CoV-2 infection. The CDR3 totals 17 residues. J was trimmed by 7 bases and V by 7 bases; bases with no gene match: 18. This clonotype was counted between two and nine times. TCRdb processed the 5' RACE reads anew with MiXCR; each CDR3 protein has one entry. In the table there are 70,000 or so distinct CDR3 sequences, roughly an eighth of which are singletons. The genes are TRBV12-3 or TRBV12-4 and TRBJ2-1; TRBD2 matches 8 bases. The sequence was obtained from an adult who was a healthcare worker with PCR-confirmed SARS-CoV-2 infection or an uninfected control (not recorded which). The sequenced sample consisted of whole blood. In DNA form, the CDR3 reads TGTGCCAGCACTATCCGTAGGGCGGGGGGCCCCCCTAATGAGCAGTTCTTC. Its translation: CASTIRRAGGPPNEQFF.